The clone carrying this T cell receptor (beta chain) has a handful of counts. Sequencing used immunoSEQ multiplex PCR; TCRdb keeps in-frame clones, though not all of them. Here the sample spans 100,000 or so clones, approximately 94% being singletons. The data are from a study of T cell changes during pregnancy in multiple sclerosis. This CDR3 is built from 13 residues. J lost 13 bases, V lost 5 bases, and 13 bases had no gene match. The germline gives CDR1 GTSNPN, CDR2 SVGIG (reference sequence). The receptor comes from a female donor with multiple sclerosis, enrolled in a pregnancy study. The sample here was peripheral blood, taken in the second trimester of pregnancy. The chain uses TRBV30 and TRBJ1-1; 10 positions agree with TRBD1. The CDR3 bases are TGTGCCTGGGGGGGGACAGGGGATGTAAATGTTTTCTTT. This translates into CAWGGTGDVNVFF.